This is a list of T cell receptor beta chains from one sample in a study of T cells in Graves' hyperthyroidism and ophthalmopathy. Each CDR3 protein gets one entry after TCRdb re-called the multiplex PCR reads with MiXCR. The sample carries approximately 700,000 distinct CDR3 sequences, roughly 45% recorded once. Sequences were obtained from peripheral blood or thyroid tissue (not recorded which). The receptor set was obtained from an adult man with Graves' disease, either hyperthyroidism or ophthalmopathy (not recorded which). CDR3s include the opening cysteine and the closing phenylalanine or tryptophan. A D gene is named only where the DNA matches it firmly. Size is stated for part of the rows, as once, few or many counts, or as a class when the clone is expanded.

>TRBV20-1|TRBJ1-4|TRBD1|-|15
TGCAGTGCCCCTGACAGGGGGAAGGGGGGGGAAAAACTGTTTTTT
CSAPDRGKGGEKLFF
>TRBV11-1|TRBJ1-1|-|-|14
TGTGCCAGCAGCCCGGGACCGACGAACACTGAAGCTTTCTTT
CASSPGPTNTEAFF
>TRBV2|TRBJ1-1|TRBD1|few|14
TGTGCCAGCAGTTGGACAGGGGCTCCCACTGAAGCTTTCTTT
CASSWTGAPTEAFF
>TRBV6-5|TRBJ1-4|-|few|14
TGTGCCAGCGGTCCGACAGCGACAAATGAAAAACTGTTTTTT
CASGPTATNEKLFF
>TRBV7-9|TRBJ2-7|TRBD2|many|14
TGTGCCAGCAGCTTAGGTGCGGGGGACTACGAGCAGTACTTC
CASSLGAGDYEQYF
>TRBV2|TRBJ1-3|-|few|16
TGTGCCACGTCCGGGACAACTCTGAGCTCTGGAAACACCATATATTTT
CATSGTTLSSGNTIYF
>TRBV5-5|TRBJ2-7|TRBD1|-|13
TGTGCCAGCAGCTCGGGGACAGGGAACGAGCAGTACTTC
CASSSGTGNEQYF
>TRBV2|TRBJ1-5|-|-|13
TGTGCCAGCAGTGAAGCGCTCATTCAGCCCCAGCATTTT
CASSEALIQPQHF
>TRBV7-9|TRBJ2-5|-|few|15
TGTGCCAGCAGCACAGGAACCCCTAGAGAAGAGACCCAGTACTTC
CASSTGTPREETQYF
>TRBV12-1|TRBJ1-2|-|-|16
TGTGCCAGCAGCTTTATATGGACCCCTGGGAGGCATGGCTACACCTTC
CASSFIWTPGRHGYTF
>TRBV9|TRBJ2-7|-|-|13
TGTGCCAGCTCACCCGGAGGGGGCGCCGAGCAGTACTTC
CASSPGGGAEQYF
>TRBV20-1|TRBJ1-2|TRBD1|many|13
TGCAGTGCTAACACAGGGGCGGCCTATGGCTACACCTTC
CSANTGAAYGYTF
>TRBV29-1|TRBJ1-3|-|many|11
TGCAGCGCACAATCTGGAAACACCATATATTTT
CSAQSGNTIYF
>TRBV12-3/TRBV12-4|TRBJ1-2|-|-|13
TGTGCCAGCAGTTCTCCAGGGAACTATGGCTACACCTTC
CASSSPGNYGYTF
>TRBV20-1|TRBJ1-4|-|many|16
TGCAGTGCTAGAGATCGCGGCAGATCAACTAATGAAAAACTGTTTTTT
CSARDRGRSTNEKLFF
>TRBV7-4|TRBJ1-5|-|-|15
TGTGCCAGCAGCCCGAACCGGGTGCGCAATCAGCCCCAGCATTTT
CASSPNRVRNQPQHF
>TRBV12-3/TRBV12-4|TRBJ2-7|-|-|16
TGTGCCAGCAGTTTATTACGGGACACCGGCTCCTACGAGCAGTACTTC
CASSLLRDTGSYEQYF